These 5 T cell receptor beta chains were sequenced from one sample in a study of T cell repertoires in cytomegalovirus infection. One entry per CDR3 protein results from TCRdb running MiXCR on the reads. Counted here are some 500,000 distinct CDR3 sequences, roughly 34% occurring once; the ten biggest clones make up roughly 15%. The antigens of these receptors remain unknown. Sequencing was performed on cultured PBMCs, taken from culture after CMV antigen stimulation. These receptors came from a human donor in good health (CMV status not recorded). Some clones in this sample may be carry-over from other donors' samples.

Only a few counts were recorded for this clonotype. The V call is TRBV7-2, the J call TRBJ2-7; perhaps TRBD1 as D (6 bases). The V and J ends lost 3 bases and 4 bases respectively, with 19 bases between them. The CDR3 is 16 residues long. Germline CDR1 is SGHTA and CDR2 is FQGNSA. CDR3 loop: CASSFTHRDKSYEQYF. DNA of the CDR3: TGTGCCAGCAGCTTCACCCATCGGGACAAAAGTTACGAGCAGTACTTC. The whole variable domain, filled in from reference TRBV7-2 and TRBJ2-7, reads GAGVSQSPSNKVTEKGKDVELRCDPISGHTALYWYRQSLGQGLEFLIYFQGNSAPDKSGLPSDRFSAERTGGSVSTLTIQRTQQEDSAVYLCASSFTHRDKSYEQYFGPGTRLTVT.

This rearrangement joins TRBV6-2 or TRBV6-3 to TRBJ2-7, with TRBD2 as a possible D gene (6 bases). From germline, CDR1 is MNHEY and CDR2 SVGEGT. Trimming stripped 6 bases from V and 7 bases from J, with 19 bases between. CDR3 length equals 14 residues. The CDR3 is CASRPEGSSSEQYV. CDR3 bases: TGTGCCAGCAGACCGGAGGGTAGTTCGAGTGAGCAGTACGTC.

In this sample, this clonotype turned up a few times. The gene calls are TRBV4-2 and TRBJ2-1, with TRBD2 matching over 8 bases. The CDR3 is 17 residues long. Looked up from germline, CDR1 is LGHNA and CDR2 is YNFKEQ. Trimming cost V 1 base and J 4 bases; bases outside gene matches: 9. The chain's CDR3 is CASSQASQRESYNEQFF. The CDR3 DNA reads as TGTGCCAGCAGCCAAGCCTCTCAGCGGGAGAGTTACAATGAGCAGTTCTTC.

This clonotype occurred a few times. The chain is built from TRBV7-9 and TRBJ2-1, with D perhaps matching TRBD2 (5 bases). V lost 3 bases and J lost 0, with 12 bases in between. The CDR3 sequence is 16 residues long. CDR1 SEHNR and CDR2 FQNEAQ come from the germline V gene (reference sequence). CDR3 nucleotide sequence: TGTGCCAGCAGCTTCTCAAGCGGAAGCTCCTACAATGAGCAGTTCTTC. It is translated as CASSFSSGSSYNEQFF.

The CDR3 DNA reads as TGTGCCAGCACCACCGCGCCGGGACAGAGTATGGGCATTCAGTACTTC. Its protein product is CASTTAPGQSMGIQYF. The V gene is TRBV28, the J gene TRBJ2-4; 7 bases are a match to TRBD1. The CDR3 sequence is 16 residues long. Germline trimming cut 7 bases from V and 9 bases from J; bases unmatched to any gene: 18. CDR1 and CDR2 from the germline V gene are MDHEN and SYDVKM.